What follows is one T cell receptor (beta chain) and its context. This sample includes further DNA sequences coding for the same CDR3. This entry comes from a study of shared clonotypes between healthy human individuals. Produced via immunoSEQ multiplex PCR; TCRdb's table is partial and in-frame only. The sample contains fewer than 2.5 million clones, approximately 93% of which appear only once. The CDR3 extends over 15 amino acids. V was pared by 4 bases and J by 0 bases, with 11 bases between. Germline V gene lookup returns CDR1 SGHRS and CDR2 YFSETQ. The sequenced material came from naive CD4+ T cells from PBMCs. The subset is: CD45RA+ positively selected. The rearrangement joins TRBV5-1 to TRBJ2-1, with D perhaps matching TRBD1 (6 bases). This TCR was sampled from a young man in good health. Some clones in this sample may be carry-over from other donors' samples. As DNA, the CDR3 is TGCGCCAGCAGCCCCAGGGGAAGCTCCTACAATGAGCAGTTCTTC. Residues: CASSPRGSSYNEQFF.